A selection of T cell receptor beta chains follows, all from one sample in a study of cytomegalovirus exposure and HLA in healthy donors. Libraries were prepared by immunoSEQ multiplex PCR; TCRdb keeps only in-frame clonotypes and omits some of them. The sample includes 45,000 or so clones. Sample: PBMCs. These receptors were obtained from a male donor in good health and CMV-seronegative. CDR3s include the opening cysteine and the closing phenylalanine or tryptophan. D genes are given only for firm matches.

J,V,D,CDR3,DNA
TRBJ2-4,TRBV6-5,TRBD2,CASSRAAGRDIQYF,TGTGCCAGCAGTCGGGCGGCGGGGAGGGACATTCAGTACTTC
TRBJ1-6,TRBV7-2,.,CASSLEALYNSPLHF,TGTGCCAGCAGCTTAGAAGCACTTTATAATTCACCCCTCCACTTT
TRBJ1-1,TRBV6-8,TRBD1,CASSWRQGDGNTEAFF,TGTGCCAGCAGTTGGAGACAGGGGGATGGGAACACTGAAGCTTTCTTT
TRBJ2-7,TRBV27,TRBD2,CASTPGGWEGYEQYF,TGTGCCAGCACCCCCGGGGGTTGGGAGGGCTACGAGCAGTACTTC
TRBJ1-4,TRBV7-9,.,CASSLVRGNEKLFF,TGTGCCAGCAGCTTAGTGCGGGGGAATGAAAAACTGTTTTTT
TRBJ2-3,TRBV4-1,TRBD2,CASSHAGPGGTVSSTDTQYF,TGCGCCAGCAGCCATGCGGGACCGGGGGGAACGGTTAGTAGCACAGATACGCAGTATTTT
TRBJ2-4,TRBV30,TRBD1,CAWSVGTGGAWAKNIQYF,TGTGCCTGGAGTGTCGGGACAGGGGGCGCCTGGGCCAAAAACATTCAGTACTTC
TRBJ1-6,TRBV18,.,CASSLRETNSPLHF,TGTGCCAGCTCGCTCAGGGAAACTAATTCACCCCTCCACTTT
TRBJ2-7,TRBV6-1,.,CASILAAFPYEQYF,TGTGCCAGCATCCTGGCGGCGTTCCCCTACGAGCAGTACTTC
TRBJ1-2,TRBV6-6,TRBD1,CAGLGTGGLVGYTF,TGTGCCGGACTAGGGACAGGGGGCTTGGTTGGCTACACCTTC
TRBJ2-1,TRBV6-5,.,CASSHQYEQFF,TGTGCCAGCAGTCATCAATATGAGCAGTTCTTC
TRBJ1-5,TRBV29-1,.,CSVAVNNQPQHF,TGCAGCGTTGCAGTGAACAATCAGCCCCAGCATTTT
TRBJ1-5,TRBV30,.,CAWSPAGYQPQHF,TGTGCCTGGAGTCCTGCCGGTTATCAGCCCCAGCATTTT
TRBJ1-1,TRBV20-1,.,CSARQDTEAFF,TGCAGTGCTAGACAGGACACTGAAGCTTTCTTT
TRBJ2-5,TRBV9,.,CASSVGRSQETQYF,TGTGCCAGCAGCGTAGGGAGGAGTCAAGAGACCCAGTACTTC
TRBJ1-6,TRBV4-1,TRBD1,CASSQFPPGQENSPLHF,TGCGCCAGCAGCCAATTCCCACCGGGACAGGAAAATTCACCCCTCCACTTT
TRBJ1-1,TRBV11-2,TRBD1,CASSLDRGRDAFF,TGTGCCAGCAGCCTGGACAGGGGGAGGGATGCTTTCTTT
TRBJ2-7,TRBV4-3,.,CASSPARAGEQYF,TGCGCCAGCAGCCCGGCGCGGGCGGGCGAGCAGTACTTC
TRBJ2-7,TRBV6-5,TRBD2,CASTNVAGDSYEQYF,TGTGCCAGCACCAATGTAGCGGGGGACTCCTACGAGCAGTACTTC
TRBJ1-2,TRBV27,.,CASSSRGLVHNYGYTF,TGTGCCAGCAGTTCCAGAGGTCTGGTCCATAACTATGGCTACACCTTC
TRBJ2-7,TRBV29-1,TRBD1,CSATTGSYEQYF,TGCAGCGCCACGACAGGGTCCTACGAGCAGTACTTC
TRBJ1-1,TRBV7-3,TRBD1,CASSLRGRTEAFF,TGTGCCAGCAGCCTCAGGGGGCGCACTGAAGCTTTCTTT
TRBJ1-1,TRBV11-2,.,CASSGPNTEAFF,TGTGCCAGCAGCGGGCCGAACACTGAAGCTTTCTTT
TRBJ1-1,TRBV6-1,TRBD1,CATNPRDRGNTEAFF,TGTGCCACCAACCCCCGGGACAGGGGTAACACTGAAGCTTTCTTT
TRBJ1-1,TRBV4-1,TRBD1,CASRPDRDQAFF,TGCGCCAGCAGACCCGACAGGGACCAAGCTTTCTTT
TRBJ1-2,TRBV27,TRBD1,CASSSTRGLRGYTF,TGTGCCAGCAGTTCGACGAGGGGGCTCCGTGGCTACACCTTC